Following are 16 T cell receptor beta chains from one sample sequenced in a study of a mutant IDH1 vaccine in newly diagnosed glioma. The time point is: week 35, safety follow-up. A 20-mer mutant IDH1 peptide at 300 ug was injected subcutaneously with topical imiquimod. Antigen specificity for these receptors is unknown. TCRdb's table, derived via immunoSEQ multiplex PCR, lists solely in-frame clones and lacks some. The repertoire holds approximately 60,000 clones, with roughly 74% as singletons. The specimen was PBMCs, collected from a glioma patient whose treatment included an IDH1 peptide vaccine. These receptors all stem from a man over 45 with glioma.

This clone was seen more than once but under ten times. V usage is TRBV5-6 and J usage is TRBJ2-7; 9 bases agree with TRBD1. CDR1 and CDR2 from the germline V gene are SGHDT and YYEEEE. V lost 4 bases and J lost 2; bases outside the gene matches: 7. The CDR3 is 15 amino acids. CDR3 amino acids: CASSRSDRGTYEQYF. In DNA, the CDR3 is TGTGCCAGCAGCCGCAGTGACAGGGGGACCTACGAGCAGTACTTC.

The chain uses TRBV7-8 and TRBJ2-7; possibly TRBD1 for D (6 bases). The CDR3 is 15 residues long. Germline-derived CDR1 and CDR2 are SGHVS and FQNEAQ. V shed 5 bases and J shed 1 base, with 15 bases lying between them. CDR3 amino acids: CASSARGQASYEQYF. CDR3 bases: TGTGCCAGCAGCGCCAGGGGACAAGCTTCCTACGAGCAGTACTTC.

The chain combines TRBV5-4 with TRBJ2-3; D gene unclear. This CDR3 comprises 13 residues. The V end lost 1 base, the J end lost 4 bases, and 7 bases lay between the germline ends. Per the germline V gene, CDR1 is SGHNT and CDR2 is YYREEE (reference sequence). The DNA of the CDR3 is TGTGCCAGCAGCTTGATGCTAGCAGATACGCAGTATTTT. The encoded protein is CASSLMLADTQYF. Combining the CDR3 with reference TRBV5-4 and TRBJ2-3 gives the whole variable domain ETGVTQSPTHLIKTRGQQVTLRCSSQSGHNTVSWYQQALGQGPQFIFQYYREEENGRGNFPPRFSGLQFPNYSSELNVNALELDDSALYLCASSLMLADTQYFGPGTRLTVL.

This chain joins TRBV15 and TRBJ2-1; TRBD1 is a possible D gene (6 bases). V was trimmed by 8 bases and J by 4 bases, leaving 12 bases between them. This CDR3 spans 13 amino acids. The germline gives CDR1 LNHNV, CDR2 YYDKDF (reference sequence). CDR3: CATRDILYNEQFF. DNA for the CDR3: TGTGCCACCCGGGACATATTATACAATGAGCAGTTCTTC.

V usage is TRBV7-2 and J usage is TRBJ1-5, with a tentative D call TRBD1 (6 bases). The CDR3 has 16 residues. The germline V gene encodes CDR1 SGHTA and CDR2 FQGNSA. V was cut by 3 bases and J by 5 bases, with 17 bases left in between. CDR3 DNA: TGTGCCAGCAGCTTCTCCAAACAGGGTTTCGATCAGCCCCAGCATTTT. Translated: CASSFSKQGFDQPQHF.

This chain links TRBV30 with TRBJ1-5; D remains unclear. CDR3 size: 14 residues. V shed 0 bases and J shed 7 bases, with 13 bases lying between them. Per the germline V gene, CDR1 is GTSNPN and CDR2 is SVGIG (reference sequence). The chain's CDR3 is CAWSVQLGGQPQHF. CDR3 DNA: TGTGCCTGGAGTGTACAGCTTGGAGGACAGCCCCAGCATTTT.

This rearrangement joins TRBV18 to TRBJ1-3, with TRBD1 matching over 12 bases. The CDR3 runs 15 residues. V lost 6 bases, J lost 3 bases, and 3 bases stayed unmatched. Germline CDR1 KGHSH, CDR2 LQKENI. Here the CDR3 reads CASSRDRGRGNTIYF. The CDR3 DNA sequence: TGTGCCAGCTCCCGGGACAGGGGGCGTGGAAACACCATATATTTT.

V gene TRBV5-1 combines with J gene TRBJ1-4; unclear D gene. This CDR3 region has 14 residues. Germline assignment: CDR1 SGHRS and CDR2 YFSETQ. Deletions cut 2 bases from V and 6 bases from J, with 11 bases between. CDR3 protein: CASSFDPIDEKLFF. DNA for the CDR3: TGCGCCAGCAGCTTTGACCCTATTGATGAAAAACTGTTTTTT.

This chain connects TRBV7-9 to TRBJ2-1; 9 nucleotides line up with TRBD1. The V gene end was trimmed by 6 bases and the J gene end by 6 bases; junction bases not matched to a gene: 6. Germline CDR1 SEHNR, CDR2 FQNEAQ (reference sequence). The CDR3 contains 14 residues. The CDR3 protein is CASRAQGAGNEQFF. CDR3 DNA: TGTGCCAGCAGGGCACAGGGGGCGGGCAATGAGCAGTTCTTC.

This sequence joins TRBV19 and TRBJ1-2; no clear D gene. The V gene's germline CDR1 is LNHDA and CDR2 SQIVND (reference sequence). V lost 10 bases to trimming and J lost 6 bases, with 18 bases between them. The CDR3 sequence is 13 residues long. CDR3 sequence reads: CATYQDPPDGYTF. The CDR3 nucleotides read TGTGCCACCTATCAAGACCCTCCTGATGGCTACACCTTC.

The chain joins TRBV19 to TRBJ2-1; weak D call: TRBD1 (6 bases). The CDR3 consists of 16 residues. Germline CDR1 reads LNHDA; CDR2 reads SQIVND (reference sequence). Trimming removed 5 bases from V and 2 bases from J, with 16 bases in between. CDR3 DNA sequence: TGTGCCAGTAGTTTGCCGCAGGGGAAACCCTACAATGAGCAGTTCTTC. It is translated as CASSLPQGKPYNEQFF.

CDR3 DNA sequence: TGTGCCAGCAGCTTAGCGGGGCAGGGAAGCAATCAGCCCCAGCATTTT. It encodes CASSLAGQGSNQPQHF. The V call is TRBV7-2, the J call TRBJ1-5, with D perhaps TRBD1 (5 bases). The CDR3 runs 16 residues. V shed 0 bases and J shed 1 base, with 10 bases lying between them. Germline assignment: CDR1 SGHTA and CDR2 FQGNSA.

This clone has only a few counts. This chain connects TRBV6-6 to TRBJ1-2; 9 nucleotides agree with TRBD1. Trimming at V came to 6 bases and at J to 5 bases, leaving 7 bases not matched to a gene. Germline CDR1 reads MNHNY; CDR2 reads SVGAGI (reference sequence). The CDR3 is 14 amino acids. DNA of the CDR3: TGTGCCAGCAGACCGTCGGACAGGGGATATGGCTACACCTTC. It yields the protein CASRPSDRGYGYTF.

The rearrangement joins TRBV9 to TRBJ2-1, with D tentatively TRBD2 (6 bases). The V and J ends lost 0 bases and 5 bases respectively, with 9 bases between them. Germline V lookup: CDR1 SGDLS, CDR2 YYNGEE. The CDR3 covers 14 residues. The CDR3 region has the DNA TGTGCCAGCAGCGTAGGGACTATCGACAATGAGCAGTTCTTC. Its protein product is CASSVGTIDNEQFF.

V usage is TRBV4-1 and J usage is TRBJ1-2; no clear D. The CDR3 is 14 amino acids. Trimming took off 4 bases at V and 2 bases at J, with 11 bases between the two ends. Germline V CDR1 and CDR2: MGHRA, YSYEKL. CDR3 sequence (DNA): TGCGCCAGCAGCCCCAGCGGGGAGAACTATGGCTACACCTTC. This gives the protein CASSPSGENYGYTF.

This clone is classed as medium-sized. Other DNA sequences in the same sample also yield this CDR3. The rearrangement uses TRBV18 and TRBJ2-1; 13 bases match TRBD2. V was clipped by 6 bases and J by 6 bases; unmatched bases: 5. Germline lookup yields CDR1 KGHSH and CDR2 LQKENI. This CDR3 contains 15 residues. DNA of the CDR3: TGTGCCAGCTCGCCTACTAGCGGGGGGGCCAATGAGCAGTTCTTC. This gives the protein CASSPTSGGANEQFF. Based on the CDR3 plus reference TRBV18 and TRBJ2-1, the full variable domain is NAGVMQNPRHLVRRRGQEARLRCSPMKGHSHVYWYRQLPEEGLKFMVYLQKENIIDESGMPKERFSAEFPKEGPSILRIQQVVRGDSAAYFCASSPTSGGANEQFFGPGTRLTVL.